This is a list of T cell receptor beta chains from one sample in a study of T cells in Graves' hyperthyroidism and ophthalmopathy. TCRdb passed the multiplex PCR reads through MiXCR, listing each CDR3 protein once. In the table there are approximately 690,000 distinct CDR3 sequences, less than 25% of which are singletons. The sample comprised blood. All receptors come from a man in his thirties or forties with Graves' ophthalmopathy. CDR3s include the opening cysteine and the closing phenylalanine or tryptophan. Each record gives: J gene, clone size, D gene, V gene, CDR3 length, CDR3 DNA, CDR3 protein. A D gene is named only where the DNA matches it firmly. Size is stated for part of the rows, as once, few or many counts, or as a class when the clone is expanded.

J: TRBJ1-5
size: .
D: .
V: TRBV7-2
length: 13
DNA: TGTGCCAGCAGCTTCGCACAGAGGCAGCCCCAGCATTTT
CDR3: CASSFAQRQPQHF

J: TRBJ1-5
size: .
D: .
V: TRBV20-1
length: 16
DNA: TGCAGTGCAAAGACTGATGGACAGTGGGGCAATCAGCCCCAGCATTTT
CDR3: CSAKTDGQWGNQPQHF

J: TRBJ2-7
size: many
D: TRBD1
V: TRBV7-9
length: 13
DNA: TGTGCCAGCAGTGGACAGGGGGCGGTCGAGCAGTACTTC
CDR3: CASSGQGAVEQYF

J: TRBJ1-4
size: .
D: .
V: TRBV28
length: 15
DNA: TGTGCCAGCAGAGACTTAACAGGGTATGGTGAAAAACTGTTTTTT
CDR3: CASRDLTGYGEKLFF

J: TRBJ1-5
size: many
D: .
V: TRBV9
length: 15
DNA: TGTGCCAGCAGCCCCCGGGACACCACAAATCAGCCCCAGCATTTT
CDR3: CASSPRDTTNQPQHF

J: TRBJ2-1
size: once
D: TRBD2
V: TRBV28
length: 19
DNA: TGTGCCAGCCCCGCCCCGGGACTAGCGGGATTAGGCTCCTACAATGAGCAGTTCTTC
CDR3: CASPAPGLAGLGSYNEQFF

J: TRBJ2-1
size: .
D: TRBD1
V: TRBV5-6
length: 17
DNA: TGTGCCAGCAGCGCCCGGACAGGCCCGGGCGCCTACAATGAGCAGTTCTTC
CDR3: CASSARTGPGAYNEQFF

J: TRBJ2-2
size: .
D: TRBD1
V: TRBV4-1
length: 15
DNA: TGCGCCAGCAGCCGCCCGACAGGGTCTACCGGGGAGCTGTTTTTT
CDR3: CASSRPTGSTGELFF

J: TRBJ2-7
size: .
D: .
V: TRBV13
length: 13
DNA: TGTGCCAGCAGCTTAGCGGGAACAGCCGAGCAGTACTTC
CDR3: CASSLAGTAEQYF

J: TRBJ2-7
size: few
D: TRBD1
V: TRBV20-1
length: 13
DNA: TGCAGTGCTGGCAGGACAGGAGTCTACGAGCAGTACTTC
CDR3: CSAGRTGVYEQYF

J: TRBJ2-5
size: few
D: .
V: TRBV6-1
length: 14
DNA: TGTGCCAGCAGAGGACTCTACTCCCAAGAGACCCAGTACTTC
CDR3: CASRGLYSQETQYF

J: TRBJ2-1
size: many
D: TRBD2
V: TRBV7-3
length: 14
DNA: TGTGCCAGCAGCTGGCTAGGCGGGAGCAATGAGCAGTTCTTC
CDR3: CASSWLGGSNEQFF